The clone carrying this T cell receptor (beta chain) came up once. The antigen is undetermined. This entry belongs to a study of T cells in localized non-small cell lung cancer. The length of the CDR3 is 11 residues. The germline CDR1 and CDR2 sequences are LNHDA and SQIVND (reference sequence). Between the trimmed V and J ends, which lost 1 base and 14 bases, there was a span of 11 bases. The assay was immunoSEQ multiplex PCR, and TCRdb's table has in-frame clones only and misses some. The sample shows about 33,000 clones, 92% of them seen only once. Study observations and caveats: A higher density of T cells in blood coincided with extended overall survival. Tumor showed lower T cell clonality than uninvolved adjacent lung, where it was highest.

The source was peripheral blood, collected before any cancer treatment. The genes are TRBV19 and TRBJ2-5; no firm D call. The source is a female donor over 55 with stage I lung adenocarcinoma. The CDR3 DNA reads TGTGCCAGTAGTATAGGTGGTTACCACTACTTC. Amino acids: CASSIGGYHYF.